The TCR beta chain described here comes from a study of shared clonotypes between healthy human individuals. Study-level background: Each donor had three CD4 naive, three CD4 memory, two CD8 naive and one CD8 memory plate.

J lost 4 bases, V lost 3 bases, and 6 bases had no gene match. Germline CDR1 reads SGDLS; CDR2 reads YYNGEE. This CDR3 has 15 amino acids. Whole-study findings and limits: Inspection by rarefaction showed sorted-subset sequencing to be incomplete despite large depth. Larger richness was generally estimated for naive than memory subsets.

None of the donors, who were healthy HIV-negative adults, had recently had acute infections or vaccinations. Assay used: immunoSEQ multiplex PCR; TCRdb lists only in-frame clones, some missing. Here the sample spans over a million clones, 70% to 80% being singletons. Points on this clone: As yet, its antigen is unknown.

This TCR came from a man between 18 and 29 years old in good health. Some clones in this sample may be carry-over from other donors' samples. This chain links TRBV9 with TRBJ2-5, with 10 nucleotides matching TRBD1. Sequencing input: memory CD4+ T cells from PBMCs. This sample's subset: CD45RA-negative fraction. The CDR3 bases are TGTGCCAGCAGCGCTCGGACAGGGGGGGTAGAGACCCAGTACTTC. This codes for CASSARTGGVETQYF.